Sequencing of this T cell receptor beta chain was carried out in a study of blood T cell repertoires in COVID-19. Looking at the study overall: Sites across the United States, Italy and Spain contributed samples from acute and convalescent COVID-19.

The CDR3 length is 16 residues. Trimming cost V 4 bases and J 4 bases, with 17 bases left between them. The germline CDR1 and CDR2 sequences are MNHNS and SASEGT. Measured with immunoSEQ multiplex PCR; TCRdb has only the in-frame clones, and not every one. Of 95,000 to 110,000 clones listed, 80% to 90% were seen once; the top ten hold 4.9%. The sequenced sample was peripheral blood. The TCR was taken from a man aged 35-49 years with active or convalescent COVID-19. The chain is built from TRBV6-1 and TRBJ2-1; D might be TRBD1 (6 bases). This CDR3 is CASSGVTGFGYNEQFF. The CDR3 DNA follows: TGTGCCAGCAGTGGGGTTACAGGGTTTGGGTACAATGAGCAGTTCTTC.